This section outlines one T cell receptor beta chain sequence together with its context. No antigen is known for it. This sample was included in a study of beta chain features in type 1 diabetes. Regarding the study as a whole: The study notes PCR might favor shorter templates equally in patients and controls. All four CD4+ subsets from Type 1 diabetes patients carried moderately but significantly shorter TCRB CDR3s.

The collection from each donor was one heparinised blood draw averaging roughly 100 mL. Expressed TCRB transcripts were sequenced because the isolated RNA had all been reverse transcribed beforehand. TCRdb's table, derived via immunoSEQ multiplex PCR, lists solely in-frame clones and lacks some. The table has about 120,000 clones, 15% to 20% seen once. The TCR sequence derives from a man aged 18 to 29 with type 1 diabetes. Sequencing was performed on central memory CD4+ T cells from blood.

This CDR3 is CASSPLDRRTDTQYF. The CDR3 coding sequence is TGTGCCAGCAGCCCCCTGGACAGGCGCACAGATACGCAGTATTTT. The gene calls are TRBV7-2 and TRBJ2-3, with 7 positions matching TRBD1. The CDR3 extends over 15 amino acids. Germline V gene sequence: CDR1 SGHTA, CDR2 FQGNSA. J lost 1 base, V lost 5 bases, and 6 bases had no gene match.